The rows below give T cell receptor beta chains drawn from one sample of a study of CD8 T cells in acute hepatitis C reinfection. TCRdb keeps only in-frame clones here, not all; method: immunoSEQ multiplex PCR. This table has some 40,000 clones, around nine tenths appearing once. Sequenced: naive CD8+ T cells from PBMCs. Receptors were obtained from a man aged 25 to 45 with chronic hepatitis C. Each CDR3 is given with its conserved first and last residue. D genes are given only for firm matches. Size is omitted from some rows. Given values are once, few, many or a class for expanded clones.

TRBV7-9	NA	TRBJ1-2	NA	TGTGCCAGCAGCTTAGTACTTCGGGGGAACTATGGCTACACCTTC	CASSLVLRGNYGYTF
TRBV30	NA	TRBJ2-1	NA	TGTGCCTGCCGGGCAGGGAATTACAATGAGCAGTTCTTC	CACRAGNYNEQFF
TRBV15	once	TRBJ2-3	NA	TGTGCCACCAGCAGATCTAGCACAGATACGCAGTATTTT	CATSRSSTDTQYF
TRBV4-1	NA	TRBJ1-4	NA	TGCGCCAGCAGCCAAGAGAATACAGGGCACGTGGATGAAAAACTGTTTTTT	CASSQENTGHVDEKLFF
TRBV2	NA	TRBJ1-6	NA	TGTGCCAGCAGTGTGGGGGAAGGCCTCCACTTT	CASSVGEGLHF
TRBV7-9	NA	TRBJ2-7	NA	TGTGCCAGCAGCTACGATGCTGCCTACGAGCAGTACTTC	CASSYDAAYEQYF
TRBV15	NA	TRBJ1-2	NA	TGTGCCACCAGCAGAGACAGCGTCTATGGCTACACCTTC	CATSRDSVYGYTF
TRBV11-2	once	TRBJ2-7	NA	TGTGCCAGCAGCTTAGGGGCAACCTACGAGCAGTACTTC	CASSLGATYEQYF
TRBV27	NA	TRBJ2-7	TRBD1	TGTGCCAGCTCGGGACAGGGGACCTACGAGCAGTACTTC	CASSGQGTYEQYF
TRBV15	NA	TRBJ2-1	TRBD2	TGTGCCACCAGCAGAGATCAGGGACTAGCGGGAACCCACAATGAGCAGTTCTTC	CATSRDQGLAGTHNEQFF
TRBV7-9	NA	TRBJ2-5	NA	TGTGCCAGCAGCTTAGCGGGACCCCAAGAGACCCAGTACTTC	CASSLAGPQETQYF